This T cell receptor beta chain derives from a study of blood T cell repertoires in COVID-19. Study background: COVID-19 samples from acute and convalescent phases originated in the United States, Italy and Spain. PBMCs, B-cell-depleted T cells, or T cells provided the cDNA or gDNA that made up the material.

In the original workflow: For nucleated cells, counts were estimated from reference gene primer amplification. Clones were sequenced by immunoSEQ multiplex PCR, and TCRdb holds only the in-frame ones, with some missing. That table supplies the V and J calls and clone size; D and trimming were determined from the DNA. Of about 270,000 clones detected, 85% appear once; the ten largest clones hold around 3.9%. The table lists this clone with a count of one. Losses at the gene ends were 4 bases for V and 5 bases for J; bases not matched to a gene: 11. Germline values: CDR1 MDHEN, CDR2 SYDVKM. This CDR3 is 15 amino acids long.

This sequence was found in a woman in her 50s with active or convalescent COVID-19. What was sequenced was peripheral blood. The chain links TRBV28 to TRBJ2-7, with TRBD1 identical over 7 bases. CDR3 residues: CASSSGTAGNHEQYF. CDR3 DNA: TGTGCCAGCAGTTCGGGGACAGCAGGGAACCACGAGCAGTACTTC. Full variable domain (missing parts from reference TRBV28 and TRBJ2-7): DVKVTQSSRYLVKRTGEKVFLECVQDMDHENMFWYRQDPGLGLRLIYFSYDVKMKEKGDIPEGYSVSREKKERFSLILESASTNQTSMYLCASSSGTAGNHEQYFGPGTRLTVT.